This T cell receptor (beta chain) derives from a study of shared clonotypes between healthy human individuals (dated by TCRdb to the early 2020s). Context from the whole study: A few men and two women, aged 18 to 49 years, made up the cohort. The study deeply sequenced blood TCR repertoires of about 5 healthy adults to estimate repertoire size and the extent of clonotype sharing between individuals. Per donor, leukapheresis produced somewhere between about 0.8 and 9 billion PBMCs. For each donor, three plates each were used for CD4 naive and CD4 memory, two plates were used for CD8 naive, and one plate was used for CD8 memory. Libraries were prepared and TCR repertoires were sequenced by different laboratories using diverse techniques, in order to increase sequencing depth and limit assay-specific biases.

This clone has a handful of counts. The antigen this receptor binds is unknown. No much larger clonotype is one base removed from it; base qualities were not supplied. V gives up 6 bases and J gives up 0 bases, and the segment between their germline ends measures 18 bases. The cysteine opens and the phenylalanine closes a CDR3 of 17 amino acids. The retained sequence is limited to the CDR3, 51 bases, with the frame set at the first base. Sequences MDHEN (CDR1) and SYDVKM (CDR2) are obtained from the germline V gene. Using the deep immunoSEQ assay, multiplex PCR amplified TCR CDR3 regions from genomic DNA. Extracted genomic DNA from each cell subset was spread evenly across all wells of several immunoSEQ 96-well plates, with each plate serving as a replicate. For sorted subsets, roughly 200 ng of genomic DNA, equivalent to roughly 33,000 T cell genomes, went into each replicate PCR. The purified libraries were quantified using a Qubit 3.0 fluorometer, sized with a Bioanalyzer 2100, and then quantified again using the KAPA Library Quantification kit. Each immunoSEQ 96-well plate was sequenced on its own single-read 150-cycle Illumina NextSeq 550 flow cell. On the study's bioinformatics: The immunoSEQ output contained only junctional sequences without quality scores, so filtering could not match that applied to full-length reads. Sequences were annotated with PyIR, a Python wrapper for IgBLAST v1.9, and V/J genes and CDR3 were assigned using IMGT germline references. Any read was removed if the V/J assignment was weak (E-value above 1e-6), the CDR3 was missing, or the read contained stop codons, out-of-frame junctions, or ambiguous translated residues. A V3J clonotype was defined by an identical inferred V gene, J gene, and CDR3 amino acid sequence. Percentage overlap between repertoires was computed as shared unique clonotypes divided by the size of the smaller repertoire. Richness of each repertoire was evaluated using RTK rarefaction, the Chao1 estimator, and Recon v2.1 estimates of unobserved clonotypes. Generation probabilities were computed with OLGA for all TCRbeta clonotypes obtained by the gDNA method from a few donors. TCRdb holds this immuneACCESS table with in-frame rearrangements only. Some clones are missing; in checked studies, unresolved V genes explain under half, and the rest has no known cause. V, J and clone size are taken as reported in that table, and D and trimming were inferred from the DNA itself. Present in this sample are nearly 750,000 clones, just under 75% of which were seen just once. The top ten hold about 1.7% of the sample.

The investigation overall reported the following: About 5% of naive CD4, 3.5% of naive CD8, around 2.3% of memory CD4, and 0.4% of memory CD8 clonotypes were shared across four donors. Clonotypes shared by all four sorted-subset donors showed higher generation probabilities than non-shared clonotypes. Because the study included only a small number of donors, the genetic and exposure-history diversity represented was limited. Sampling was restricted to blood, and TCR repertoires in tissue are likely to differ from TCR repertoires in blood. Pairwise subsampling indicated that sequencing depth was expected to affect the degree of clonotype sharing among donors. Even with the large sequencing depth, rarefaction of the sorted-subset datasets indicated that sequencing was incomplete. Naive subsets generally had larger estimated clonotype richness than memory subsets.

Donors were healthy HIV-negative adults with no recently reported acute infections or vaccinations. Every donor was a Caucasian adult living in Nashville, Tennessee, USA. CD4+ T cells were enriched through magnetic negative selection, after which naive cells were positively selected on CD45RA and the remaining negative fraction served as the memory subset. Blood was collected by leukapheresis, and PBMCs were isolated by Ficoll-Histopaque density gradient centrifugation and then cryopreserved in liquid nitrogen vapor phase. Analytical flow cytometry was used to check the purity and quantity of every magnetically sorted T cell population. Genomic DNA was isolated from each sorted fraction and quantified by UV absorbance on a Nanodrop 2000c.

The sequence joins TRBV28 to TRBJ1-3, with the D gene not confidently named. The specimen sequenced was memory CD4+ T cells sorted from blood. Interpreted using the paper, the cell subset or site label stands for: CD45RA-negative fraction. The source is a woman in her twenties or thirties in good health. For the CDR3, the sequence is CASRGNGLTTSGNTIYF. The base sequence is TGTGCCAGCAGAGGGAACGGACTTACCACCTCTGGAAACACCATATATTTT.